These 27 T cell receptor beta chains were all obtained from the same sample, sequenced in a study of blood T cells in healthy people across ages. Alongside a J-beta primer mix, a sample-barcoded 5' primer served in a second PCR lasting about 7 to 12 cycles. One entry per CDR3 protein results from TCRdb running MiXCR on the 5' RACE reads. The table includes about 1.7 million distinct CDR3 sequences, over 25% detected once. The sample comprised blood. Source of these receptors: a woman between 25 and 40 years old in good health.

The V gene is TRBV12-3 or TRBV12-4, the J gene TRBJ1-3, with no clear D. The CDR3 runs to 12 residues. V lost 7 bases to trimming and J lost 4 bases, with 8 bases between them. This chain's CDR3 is CASTGSGNTIYF. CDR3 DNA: TGTGCCAGCACCGGGTCGGGAAACACCATATATTTT.

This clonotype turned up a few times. In DNA form, the CDR3 reads TGTGCCAGCAGCCCCCAACTAGTTAGTCTCGAGCAGTACTTC. Its translation: CASSPQLVSLEQYF. The genes are TRBV9 and TRBJ2-7; D perhaps matches TRBD2 (5 bases). Germline V gives CDR1 SGDLS, CDR2 YYNGEE. Trimming shortened V by 4 bases and J by 6 bases, and 17 bases separated the two germline ends. This CDR3 region has 14 residues.

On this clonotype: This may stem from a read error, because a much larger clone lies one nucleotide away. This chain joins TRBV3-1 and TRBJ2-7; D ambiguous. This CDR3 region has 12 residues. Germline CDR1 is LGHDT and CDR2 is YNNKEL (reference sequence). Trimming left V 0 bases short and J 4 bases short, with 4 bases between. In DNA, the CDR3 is TGTGCCAGCAGCCAAGAATTATACGAGCAGTACTTC. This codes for CASSQELYEQYF.

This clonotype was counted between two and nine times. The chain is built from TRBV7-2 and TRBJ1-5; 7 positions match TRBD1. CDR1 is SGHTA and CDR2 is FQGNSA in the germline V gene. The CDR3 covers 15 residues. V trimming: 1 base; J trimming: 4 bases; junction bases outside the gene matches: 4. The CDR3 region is CASSLEDRVNQPQHF. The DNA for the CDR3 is TGTGCCAGCAGCTTAGAAGACAGGGTTAATCAGCCCCAGCATTTT. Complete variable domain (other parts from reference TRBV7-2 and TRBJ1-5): GAGVSQSPSNKVTEKGKDVELRCDPISGHTALYWYRQSLGQGLEFLIYFQGNSAPDKSGLPSDRFSAERTGGSVSTLTIQRTQQEDSAVYLCASSLEDRVNQPQHFGDGTRLSIL.

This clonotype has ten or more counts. CDR3 amino acids: CASSYSTSGGIEQYF. The CDR3 nucleotides are TGTGCCAGCAGCTACTCAACTAGCGGGGGCATCGAGCAGTACTTC. This sequence joins TRBV12-3 or TRBV12-4 and TRBJ2-7; 11 bases map to TRBD2. V was pared by 6 bases and J by 6 bases, with 10 bases of the junction left unmatched. The CDR3 length is 15 residues.

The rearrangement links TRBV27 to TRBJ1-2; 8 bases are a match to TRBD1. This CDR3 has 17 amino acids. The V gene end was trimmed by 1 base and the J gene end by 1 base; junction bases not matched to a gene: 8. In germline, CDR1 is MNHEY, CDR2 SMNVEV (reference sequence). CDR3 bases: TGTGCCAGCAGTTTATTGGCAGGGGGCCCTTTTAACTATGGCTACACCTTC. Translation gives CASSLLAGGPFNYGYTF.

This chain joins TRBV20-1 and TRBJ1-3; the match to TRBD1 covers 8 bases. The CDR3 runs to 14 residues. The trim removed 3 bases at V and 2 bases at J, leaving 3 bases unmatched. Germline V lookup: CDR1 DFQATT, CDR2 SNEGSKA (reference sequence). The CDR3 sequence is CSARPGGPGNTIYF. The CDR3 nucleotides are TGCAGTGCTAGGCCAGGGGGCCCTGGAAACACCATATATTTT.

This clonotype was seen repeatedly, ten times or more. CDR3: CASSRGQGREQYF. In nucleotides, the CDR3 is TGTGCCAGCAGCAGAGGGCAGGGACGCGAGCAGTACTTC. This sequence joins TRBV7-2 and TRBJ2-5, with D perhaps assigned TRBD1 or TRBD2 (5 bases each). The J call may be mistaken, given a closer DNA end match to TRBJ2-7. CDR1 and CDR2 from the germline V gene are SGHTA and FQGNSA. The length of the CDR3 is 13 residues.

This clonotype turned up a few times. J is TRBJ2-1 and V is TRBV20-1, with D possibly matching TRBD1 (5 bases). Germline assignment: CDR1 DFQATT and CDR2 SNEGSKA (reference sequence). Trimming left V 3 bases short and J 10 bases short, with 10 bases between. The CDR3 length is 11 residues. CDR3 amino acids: CSARTYREQFF. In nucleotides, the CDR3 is TGCAGTGCTAGGACCTACAGGGAGCAGTTCTTC.

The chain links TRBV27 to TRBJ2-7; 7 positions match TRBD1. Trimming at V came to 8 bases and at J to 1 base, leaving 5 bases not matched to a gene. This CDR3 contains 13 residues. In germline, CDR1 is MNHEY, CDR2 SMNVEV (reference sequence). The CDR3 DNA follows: TGTGCCAGCGCCCCGGGACAGTCCTACGAGCAGTACTTC. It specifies CASAPGQSYEQYF.

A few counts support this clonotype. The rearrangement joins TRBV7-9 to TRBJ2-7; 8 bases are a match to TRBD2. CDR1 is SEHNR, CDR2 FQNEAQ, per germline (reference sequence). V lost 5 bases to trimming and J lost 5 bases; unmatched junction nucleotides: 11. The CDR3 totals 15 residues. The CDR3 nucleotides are TGTGCCAGCAGCATCAGCGGGAGACCTCTCAACGAGCAGTACTTC. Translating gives CASSISGRPLNEQYF.

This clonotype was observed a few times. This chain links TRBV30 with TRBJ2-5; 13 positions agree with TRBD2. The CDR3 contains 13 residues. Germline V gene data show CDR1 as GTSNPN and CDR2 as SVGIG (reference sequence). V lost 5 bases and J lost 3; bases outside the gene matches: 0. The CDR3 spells CAWGLAGEETQYF. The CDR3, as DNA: TGTGCCTGGGGACTAGCGGGAGAAGAGACCCAGTACTTC.

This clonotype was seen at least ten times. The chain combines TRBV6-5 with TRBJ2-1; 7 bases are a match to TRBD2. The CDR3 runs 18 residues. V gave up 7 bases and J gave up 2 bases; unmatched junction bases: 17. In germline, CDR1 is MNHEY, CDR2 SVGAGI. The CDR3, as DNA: TGTGCCAGCATTATGACCCTTTCCGGGAGGCCCCCCTACAATGAGCAGTTCTTC. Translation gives CASIMTLSGRPPYNEQFF.

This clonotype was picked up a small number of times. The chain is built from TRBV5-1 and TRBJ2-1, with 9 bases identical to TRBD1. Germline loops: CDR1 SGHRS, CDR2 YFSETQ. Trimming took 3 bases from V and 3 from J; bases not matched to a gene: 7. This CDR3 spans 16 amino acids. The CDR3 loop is CASSWPQGQGYNEQFF. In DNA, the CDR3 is TGCGCCAGCAGCTGGCCCCAGGGACAGGGCTACAATGAGCAGTTCTTC.

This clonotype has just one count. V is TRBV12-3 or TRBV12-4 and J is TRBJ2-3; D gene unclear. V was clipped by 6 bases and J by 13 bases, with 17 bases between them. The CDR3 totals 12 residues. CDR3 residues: CASSSASDAEYF. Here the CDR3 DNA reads TGTGCCAGCAGCTCAGCGTCAGATGCGGAGTATTTT.

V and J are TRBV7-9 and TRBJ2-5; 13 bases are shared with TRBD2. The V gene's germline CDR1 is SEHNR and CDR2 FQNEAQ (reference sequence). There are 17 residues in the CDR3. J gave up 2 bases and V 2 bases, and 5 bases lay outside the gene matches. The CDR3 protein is CASSLTPGLAGQETQYF. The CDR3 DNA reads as TGTGCCAGCAGCTTAACCCCGGGACTAGCGGGACAAGAGACCCAGTACTTC.

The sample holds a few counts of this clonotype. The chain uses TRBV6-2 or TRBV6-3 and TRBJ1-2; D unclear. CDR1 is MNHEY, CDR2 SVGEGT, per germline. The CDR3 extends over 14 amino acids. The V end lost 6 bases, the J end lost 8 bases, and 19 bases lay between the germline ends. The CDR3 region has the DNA TGTGCCAGCAGCCAGACTCGGGCCCGCCAGGGCTACACCTTC. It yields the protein CASSQTRARQGYTF.

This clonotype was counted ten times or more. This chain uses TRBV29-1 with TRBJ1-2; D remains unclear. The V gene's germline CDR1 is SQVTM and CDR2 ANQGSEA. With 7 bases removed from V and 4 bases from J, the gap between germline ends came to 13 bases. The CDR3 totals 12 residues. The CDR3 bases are TGCAGCGCTCAGGACGGGAGCTATGGCTACACCTTC. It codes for CSAQDGSYGYTF.

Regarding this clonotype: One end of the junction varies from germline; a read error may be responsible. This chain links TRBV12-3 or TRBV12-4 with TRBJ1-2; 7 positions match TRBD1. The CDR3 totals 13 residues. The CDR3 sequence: CANSPGQFYGYTF. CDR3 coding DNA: TGTGCCAACAGTCCGGGACAGTTCTATGGCTACACCTTC.

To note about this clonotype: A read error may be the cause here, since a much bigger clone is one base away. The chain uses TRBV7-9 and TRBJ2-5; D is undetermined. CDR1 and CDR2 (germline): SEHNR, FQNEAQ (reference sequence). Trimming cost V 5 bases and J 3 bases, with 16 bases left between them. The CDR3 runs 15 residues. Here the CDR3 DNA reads TGTGCCAGCAGCCCTCGGCAGAGCCCCGAAGAGACCCAGTACTTC. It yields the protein CASSPRQSPEETQYF.

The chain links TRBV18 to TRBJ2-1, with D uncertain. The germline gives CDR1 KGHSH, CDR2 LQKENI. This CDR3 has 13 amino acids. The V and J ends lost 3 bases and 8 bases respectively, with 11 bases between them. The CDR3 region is CASSPTVNDEQFF. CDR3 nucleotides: TGTGCCAGCTCACCGACGGTGAATGATGAGCAGTTCTTC.

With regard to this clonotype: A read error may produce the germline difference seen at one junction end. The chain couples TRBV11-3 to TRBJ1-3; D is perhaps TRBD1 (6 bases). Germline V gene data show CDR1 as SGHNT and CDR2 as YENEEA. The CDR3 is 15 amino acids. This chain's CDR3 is CASHRERRTGDTIYF. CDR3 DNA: TGTGCCAGCCACAGGGAGCGGAGGACTGGAGACACCATATATTTT.

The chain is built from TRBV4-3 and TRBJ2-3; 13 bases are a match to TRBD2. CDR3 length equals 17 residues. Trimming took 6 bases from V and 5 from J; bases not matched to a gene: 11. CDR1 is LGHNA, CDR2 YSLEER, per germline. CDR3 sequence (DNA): TGCGCCAGCAGACCGCGACTAGCGGGAGGAGGTAGAGATACGCAGTATTTT. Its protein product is CASRPRLAGGGRDTQYF.

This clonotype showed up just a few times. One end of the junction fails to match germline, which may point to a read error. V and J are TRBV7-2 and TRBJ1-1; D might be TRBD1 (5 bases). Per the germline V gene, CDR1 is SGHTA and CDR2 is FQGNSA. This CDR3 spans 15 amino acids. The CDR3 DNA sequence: TGCGCCAGCAGCTTGGCCTTGGGGGGAGACACTGAAGCTTTCTTT. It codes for CASSLALGGDTEAFF.

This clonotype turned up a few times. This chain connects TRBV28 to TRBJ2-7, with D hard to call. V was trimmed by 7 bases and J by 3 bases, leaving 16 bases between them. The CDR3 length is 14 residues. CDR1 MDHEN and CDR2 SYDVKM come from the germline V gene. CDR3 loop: CASNSPGLFYEQYF. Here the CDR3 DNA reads TGTGCCAGCAACTCTCCGGGCCTTTTCTACGAGCAGTACTTC. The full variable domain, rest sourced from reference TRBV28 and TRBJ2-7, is DVKVTQSSRYLVKRTGEKVFLECVQDMDHENMFWYRQDPGLGLRLIYFSYDVKMKEKGDIPEGYSVSREKKERFSLILESASTNQTSMYLCASNSPGLFYEQYFGPGTRLTVT.

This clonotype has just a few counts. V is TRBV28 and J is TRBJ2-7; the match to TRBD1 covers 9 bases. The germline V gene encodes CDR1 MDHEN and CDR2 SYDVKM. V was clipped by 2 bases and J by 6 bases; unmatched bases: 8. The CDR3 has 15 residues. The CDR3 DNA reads TGTGCCAGCAGTTTACAAAGTCCGGGACAGGGCGAGCAGTACTTC. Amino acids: CASSLQSPGQGEQYF.

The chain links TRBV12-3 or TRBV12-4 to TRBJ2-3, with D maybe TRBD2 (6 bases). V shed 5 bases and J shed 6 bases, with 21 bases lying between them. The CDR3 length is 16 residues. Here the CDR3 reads CASSGPGRGIADTQYF. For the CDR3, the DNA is TGTGCCAGCAGTGGGCCCGGGAGAGGGATAGCCGATACGCAGTATTTT.